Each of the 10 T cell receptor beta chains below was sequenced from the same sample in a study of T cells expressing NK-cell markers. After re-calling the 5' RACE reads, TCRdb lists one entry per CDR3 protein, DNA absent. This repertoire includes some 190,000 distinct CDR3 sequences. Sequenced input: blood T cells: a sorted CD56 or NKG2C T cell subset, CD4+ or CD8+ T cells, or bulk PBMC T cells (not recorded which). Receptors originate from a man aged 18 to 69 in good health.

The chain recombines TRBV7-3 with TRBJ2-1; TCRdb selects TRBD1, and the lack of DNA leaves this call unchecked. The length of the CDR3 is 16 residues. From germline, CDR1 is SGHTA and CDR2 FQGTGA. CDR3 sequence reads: CASSLVDGTGADEQFF.

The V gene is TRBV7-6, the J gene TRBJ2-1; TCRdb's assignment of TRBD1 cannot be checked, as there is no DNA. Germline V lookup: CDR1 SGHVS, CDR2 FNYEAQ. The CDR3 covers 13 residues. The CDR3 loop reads CASSTSDPGHEFF. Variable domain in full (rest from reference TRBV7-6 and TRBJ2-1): GAGVSQSPRYKVTKRGQDVALRCDPISGHVSLYWYRQALGQGPEFLTYFNYEAQQDKSGLPNDRFSAERPEGSISTLTIQRTEQRDSAMYRCASSTSDPGHEFFGPGTRLTVL.

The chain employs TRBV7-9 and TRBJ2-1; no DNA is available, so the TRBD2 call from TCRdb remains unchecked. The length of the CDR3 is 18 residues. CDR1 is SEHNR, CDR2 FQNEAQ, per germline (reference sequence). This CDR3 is CASSLVTSGGAGYNEQFF.

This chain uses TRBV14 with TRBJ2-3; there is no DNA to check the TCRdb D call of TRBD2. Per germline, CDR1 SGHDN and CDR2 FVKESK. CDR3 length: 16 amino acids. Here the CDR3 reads CASSQESLGGADTQYF.

CDR3 sequence: CASSEAPRGYEQYF. The chain carries TRBV6-1 and TRBJ2-7; TCRdb lists TRBD1, though no DNA is available to test this call. Germline assignment: CDR1 MNHNS and CDR2 SASEGT. The length of the CDR3 is 14 residues.

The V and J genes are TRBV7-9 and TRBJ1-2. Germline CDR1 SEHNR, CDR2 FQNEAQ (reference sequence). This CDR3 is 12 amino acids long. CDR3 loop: CASSDQNYGYTF. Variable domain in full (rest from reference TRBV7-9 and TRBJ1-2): DTGVSQNPRHKITKRGQNVTFRCDPISEHNRLYWYRQTLGQGPEFLTYFQNEAQLEKSRLLSDRFSAERPKGSFSTLEIQRTEQGDSAMYLCASSDQNYGYTFGSGTRLTVV.

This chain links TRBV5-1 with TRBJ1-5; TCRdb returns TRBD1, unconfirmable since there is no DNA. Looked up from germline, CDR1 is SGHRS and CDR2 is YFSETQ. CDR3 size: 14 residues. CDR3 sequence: CASSLGTRGSPQHF. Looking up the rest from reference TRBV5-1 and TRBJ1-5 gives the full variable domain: KAGVTQTPRYLIKTRGQQVTLSCSPISGHRSVSWYQQTPGQGLQFLFEYFSETQRNKGNFPGRFSGRQFSNSRSEMNVSTLELGDSALYLCASSLGTRGSPQHFGDGTRLSIL.

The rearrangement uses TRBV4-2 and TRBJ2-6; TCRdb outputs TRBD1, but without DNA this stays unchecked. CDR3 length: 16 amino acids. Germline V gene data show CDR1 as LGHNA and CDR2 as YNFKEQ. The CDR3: CASSPGGGSGANVLTF.

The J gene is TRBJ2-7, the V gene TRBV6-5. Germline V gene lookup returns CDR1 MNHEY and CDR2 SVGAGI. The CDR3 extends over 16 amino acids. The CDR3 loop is CASSYSGGQASYEQYF.

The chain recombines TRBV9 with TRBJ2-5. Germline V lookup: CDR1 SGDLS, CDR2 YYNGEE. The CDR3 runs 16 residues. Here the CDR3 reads CASSVSWLDYQETQYF.